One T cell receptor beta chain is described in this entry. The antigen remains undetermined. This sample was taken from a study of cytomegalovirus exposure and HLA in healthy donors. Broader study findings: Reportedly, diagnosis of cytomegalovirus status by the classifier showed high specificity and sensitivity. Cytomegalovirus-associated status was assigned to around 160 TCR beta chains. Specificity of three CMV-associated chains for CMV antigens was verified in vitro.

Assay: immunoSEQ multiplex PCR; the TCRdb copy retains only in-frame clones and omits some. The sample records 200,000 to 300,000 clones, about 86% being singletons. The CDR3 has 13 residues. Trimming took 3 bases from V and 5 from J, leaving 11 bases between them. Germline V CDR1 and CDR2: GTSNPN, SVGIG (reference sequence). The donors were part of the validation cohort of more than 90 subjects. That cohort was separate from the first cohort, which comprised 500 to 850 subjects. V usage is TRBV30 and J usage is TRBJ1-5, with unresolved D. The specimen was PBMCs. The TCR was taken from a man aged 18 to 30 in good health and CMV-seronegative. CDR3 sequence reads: CAWRAGRHQPQHF. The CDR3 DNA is TGTGCCTGGAGGGCCGGGAGGCATCAGCCCCAGCATTTT.